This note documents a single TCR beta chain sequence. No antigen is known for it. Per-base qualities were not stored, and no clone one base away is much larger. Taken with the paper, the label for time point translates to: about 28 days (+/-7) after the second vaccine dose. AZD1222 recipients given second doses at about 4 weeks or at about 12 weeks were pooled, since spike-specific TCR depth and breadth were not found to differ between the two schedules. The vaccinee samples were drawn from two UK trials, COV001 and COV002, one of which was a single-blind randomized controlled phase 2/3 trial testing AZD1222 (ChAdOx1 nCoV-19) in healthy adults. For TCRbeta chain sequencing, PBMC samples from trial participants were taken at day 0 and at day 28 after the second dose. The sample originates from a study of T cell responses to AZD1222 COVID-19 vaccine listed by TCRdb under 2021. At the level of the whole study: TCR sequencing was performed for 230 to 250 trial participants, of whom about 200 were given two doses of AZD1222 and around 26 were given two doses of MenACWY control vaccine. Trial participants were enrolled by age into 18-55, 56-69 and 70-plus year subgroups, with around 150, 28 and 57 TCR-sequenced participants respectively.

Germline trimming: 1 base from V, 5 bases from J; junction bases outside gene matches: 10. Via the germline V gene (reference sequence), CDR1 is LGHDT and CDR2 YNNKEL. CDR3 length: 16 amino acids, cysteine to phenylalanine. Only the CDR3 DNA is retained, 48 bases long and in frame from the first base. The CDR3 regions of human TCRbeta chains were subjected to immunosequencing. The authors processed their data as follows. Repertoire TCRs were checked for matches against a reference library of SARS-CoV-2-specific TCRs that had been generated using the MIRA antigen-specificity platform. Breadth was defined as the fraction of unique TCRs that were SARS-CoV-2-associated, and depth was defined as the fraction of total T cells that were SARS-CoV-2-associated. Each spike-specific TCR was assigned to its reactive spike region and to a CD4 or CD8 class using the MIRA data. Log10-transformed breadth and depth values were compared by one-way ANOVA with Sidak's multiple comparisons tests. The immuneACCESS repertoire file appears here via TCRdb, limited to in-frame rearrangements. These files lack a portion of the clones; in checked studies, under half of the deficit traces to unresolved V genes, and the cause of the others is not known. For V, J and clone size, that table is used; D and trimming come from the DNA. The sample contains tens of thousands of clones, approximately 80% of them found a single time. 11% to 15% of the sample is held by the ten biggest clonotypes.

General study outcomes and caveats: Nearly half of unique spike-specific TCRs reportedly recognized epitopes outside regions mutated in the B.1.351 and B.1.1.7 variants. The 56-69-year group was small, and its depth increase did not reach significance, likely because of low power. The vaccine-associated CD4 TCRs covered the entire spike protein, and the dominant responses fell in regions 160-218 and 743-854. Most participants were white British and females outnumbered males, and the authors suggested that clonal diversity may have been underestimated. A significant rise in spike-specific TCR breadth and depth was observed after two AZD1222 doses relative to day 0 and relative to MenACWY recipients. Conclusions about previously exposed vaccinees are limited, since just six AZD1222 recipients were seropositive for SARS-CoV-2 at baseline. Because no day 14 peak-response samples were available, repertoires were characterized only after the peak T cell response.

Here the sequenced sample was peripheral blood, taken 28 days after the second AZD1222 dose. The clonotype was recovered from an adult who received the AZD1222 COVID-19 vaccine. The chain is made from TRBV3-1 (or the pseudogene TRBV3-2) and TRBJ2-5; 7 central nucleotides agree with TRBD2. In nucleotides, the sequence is TGTGCCAGCAGCCAAGGACAAAAGCGGGGAGCTGAGACCCAGTACTTC. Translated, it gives CASSQGQKRGAETQYF.